The 12 T cell receptor beta chains listed next were all sequenced from one sample in a study of blood T cell repertoires in COVID-19 (dated by TCRdb to 2019 to 2021). The library came from the immunoSEQ multiplex PCR assay. The immuneACCESS repertoire file appears here via TCRdb, limited to in-frame rearrangements. These files lack a portion of the clones; in checked studies, under half of the deficit traces to unresolved V genes, and the cause of the others is not known. This sample lists some 69,000 clones; around four fifths were detected once. Under 2% of the sample is in the top ten clones. Sequencing was carried out using peripheral blood. These receptors were collected from a woman in her sixties with acute or convalescent COVID-19.

This clone has only one observation. The V and J genes are TRBV6-4 and TRBJ1-4; D perhaps matches TRBD1 (6 bases). The CDR3 totals 14 residues. The V end lost 6 bases, the J end lost 8 bases, and 16 bases lay between the germline ends. Germline values: CDR1 MRHNA, CDR2 SNTAGT. CDR3 coding DNA: TGTGCCAGCAGCCACGGGACACACCACGAAAAACTGTTTTTT. Amino acids: CASSHGTHHEKLFF.

This clone was seen a handful of times. The CDR3 region is CASNPRSREGIGRVLSGNTIYF. DNA of the CDR3: TGCGCCAGCAACCCCAGATCCAGGGAGGGTATTGGAAGGGTACTTTCTGGAAACACCATATATTTT. The V gene is TRBV5-1, the J gene TRBJ1-3, with a possible D match to TRBD1 (5 bases). The CDR3 sequence is 22 residues long. Germline V lookup: CDR1 SGHRS, CDR2 YFSETQ. Trimming pared 6 bases from V and 1 base from J, leaving 35 bases between.

The V and J genes are TRBV7-8 and TRBJ1-5; 10 nucleotides align to TRBD1. Germline trimming cut 5 bases from V and 7 bases from J; bases unmatched to any gene: 8. Per the germline V gene, CDR1 is SGHVS and CDR2 is FQNEAQ. CDR3 length: 15 residues. The CDR3 nucleotides read TGTGCCAGCAGCCTAGGGGACAGGGGCAGCCAGCCCCAGCATTTT. This encodes CASSLGDRGSQPQHF.

The chain is built from TRBV9 and TRBJ1-2, with D uncertain. The germline CDR1 and CDR2 sequences are SGDLS and YYNGEE. CDR3 length: 15 amino acids. The V end lost 4 bases, the J end lost 2 bases, and 15 bases lay between the germline ends. The CDR3 nucleotides read TGTGCCAGCAGCCCTTCTGACTCTCCGAACTATGGCTACACCTTC. Amino acids: CASSPSDSPNYGYTF.

The chain carries TRBV15 and TRBJ1-2, with 10 bases that match TRBD1. The CDR3 length is 15 residues. Trimming removed 7 bases from V and 7 bases from J; junction bases left unmatched: 12. Germline assignment: CDR1 LNHNV and CDR2 YYDKDF (reference sequence). DNA for the CDR3: TGTGCCACCACCCCCCGACAGGGGGCTTCGGGTGGCTACACCTTC. Translated: CATTPRQGASGGYTF.

CDR3 coding DNA: TGTGCCAGCAGCCTTTCGGGGGGGACGGTTGAAGCTTTCTTT. The encoded protein is CASSLSGGTVEAFF. The V and J genes are TRBV5-5 and TRBJ1-1; weak D call: TRBD1 (5 bases). CDR1 is SGHKS and CDR2 is YYEKEE in the germline V gene (reference sequence). This CDR3 comprises 14 residues. V shed 4 bases and J shed 7 bases, with 17 bases lying between them.

The chain is built from TRBV2 and TRBJ1-2; D may be TRBD1 (6 bases). V gave up 3 bases and J gave up 9 bases, with 17 bases separating them. The CDR3 totals 14 residues. Germline CDR1 and CDR2: SNHLY and FYNNEI. The CDR3 spells CASSDLATGARYTF. CDR3 DNA: TGTGCCAGCAGTGATTTAGCGACAGGAGCGCGCTACACCTTC.

The V and J genes are TRBV4-1 and TRBJ2-5, with TRBD1 matching 7 bases. V gave up 2 bases and J gave up 5 bases; unmatched junction bases: 11. Germline lookup yields CDR1 MGHRA and CDR2 YSYEKL. The CDR3 runs 16 residues. The CDR3 DNA is TGCGCCAGCAGCCAAACGTCAGGGGGTTCTAGGGAGACCCAGTACTTC. It encodes CASSQTSGGSRETQYF.

The genes are TRBV19 and TRBJ1-6; 8 nucleotides match TRBD1. J lost 8 bases, V lost 8 bases, and 5 bases had no gene match. CDR3 length: 13 residues. Germline CDR1 and CDR2: LNHDA and SQIVND (reference sequence). The CDR3 DNA reads TGTGCCAGTTCCGGGACAGGAGATTCACCCCTCCACTTT. It translates to CASSGTGDSPLHF.

V and J are TRBV18 and TRBJ1-2; a possible D gene is TRBD1 (5 bases). Germline CDR1 is KGHSH and CDR2 is LQKENI. CDR3 size: 13 residues. The germline V and J ends were trimmed by 3 bases and 6 bases, with 11 bases remaining between them. In DNA form, the CDR3 reads TGTGCCAGCTCACCCCAGGGATTCGATGGCTACACCTTC. This codes for CASSPQGFDGYTF.

The chain joins TRBV24-1 to TRBJ2-3, with TRBD2 matching 9 bases. The CDR3 is made up of 16 amino acids. The J segment lost 2 bases and the V segment lost 0 bases, leaving 2 bases of the junction unmatched. Germline V gene sequence: CDR1 KGHDR, CDR2 SFDVKD. Here the CDR3 DNA reads TGTGCCACCAGTGATTTGAGCGGGGGGATCACAGATACGCAGTATTTT. Encoded protein: CATSDLSGGITDTQYF.

The rearrangement joins TRBV19 to TRBJ2-2, with D perhaps TRBD2 (6 bases). CDR1 is LNHDA, CDR2 SQIVND, per germline (reference sequence). V shed 6 bases and J shed 4 bases, with 15 bases lying between them. CDR3 length: 15 residues. CDR3 sequence reads: CASRRDRRGTGELFF. CDR3 nucleotides: TGTGCCAGTAGGCGGGATCGTCGCGGCACCGGGGAGCTGTTTTTT. The whole variable domain, filled in from reference TRBV19 and TRBJ2-2, reads DGGITQSPKYLFRKEGQNVTLSCEQNLNHDAMYWYRQDPGQGLRLIYYSQIVNDFQKGDIAEGYSVSREKKESFPLTVTSAQKNPTAFYLCASRRDRRGTGELFFGEGSRLTVL.